This TCR beta chain is from a study of post-analysis software for immune sequencing data. In its sample, this clonotype was seen a few times. What it binds is unknown. Sequencing libraries made from TCR beta cDNA carried unique molecular identifiers. TCRdb ran MiXCR on the PCR reads and lists one entry per CDR3 protein. This sample carries some 800,000 distinct CDR3 sequences, roughly 50% of them seen once, and the ten largest clones take roughly 5%. Study results and limitations: About five TRBV segments (TRBV5-6, TRBV5-1 and TRBV20-1 among them) occurred more frequently in patients than in controls. People with multiple sclerosis had a significantly lower normalized Chao1 diversity than controls did.

The V gene lost 5 bases and the J gene lost 8 bases, with 14 bases spanning the gap. The germline V gene encodes CDR1 SGHRS and CDR2 YFSETQ. The CDR3 sequence is 13 residues long. The sample was blood. The chain joins TRBV5-1 to TRBJ2-1; D is perhaps TRBD2 (7 bases). The sequence derives from a girl aged 5-17 years with multiple sclerosis. CDR3 protein: CASRFGEGDEQFF. The DNA for the CDR3 is TGCGCCAGCAGGTTCGGGGAGGGGGATGAGCAGTTCTTC.